Following are 2 T cell receptor beta chains from one sample sequenced in a study of cytomegalovirus exposure and HLA in healthy donors (TCRdb year 2017). Library preparation used the immunoSEQ multiplex PCR assay. For the multiplex PCR, a mixture combining 60 forward primers for TCR Vbeta segments and 13 reverse primers for TCR Jbeta segments was used. This immuneACCESS table, as held by TCRdb, lists in-frame sequences with V and J called but not all clones. Of the missing ones, under half trace to an unresolved V gene in checked studies; the others have no known cause. For this sample there are 20,000 to 25,000 clones; 65% to 85% appear just once. The ten biggest clones cover approximately 7.4% of the sample. What was sequenced was PBMCs. These receptors all stem from a man aged 55 to 70 in good health and CMV-seronegative.

The sample holds a few counts of this clone. The J gene is TRBJ2-6, the V gene TRBV7-6; the match to TRBD2 covers 7 bases. The V segment lost 3 bases and the J segment 3 bases; nucleotides outside the gene matches: 5. The CDR3 has 16 amino acids. Germline CDR1 is SGHVS and CDR2 is FNYEAQ. The CDR3, as DNA: TGTGCCAGCAGCTTGAGGGAGGGTAGTGGGGCCAACGTCCTGACTTTC. This encodes CASSLREGSGANVLTF.

This clone was counted a few times. The chain uses TRBV28 and TRBJ2-1; D might be TRBD1 (6 bases). The germline V and J ends were trimmed by 3 bases and 11 bases, with 14 bases remaining between them. The length of the CDR3 is 13 residues. Germline lookup yields CDR1 MDHEN and CDR2 SYDVKM. The CDR3 bases are TGTGCCAGCAGTTTTGCAGGGGTCCTTAAGCAGTTCTTC. Encoded protein: CASSFAGVLKQFF.